The rows below give T cell receptor beta chains drawn from one sample of a study of T cells in Graves' hyperthyroidism and ophthalmopathy. TCRdb itself ran the multiplex PCR reads through MiXCR, one entry per CDR3 protein. The sample carries about 540,000 distinct CDR3 sequences, about half recorded once. The sequenced sample was peripheral blood or thyroid tissue (not recorded which). Receptors were obtained from a woman aged 18 to 35 with Graves' hyperthyroidism. Each CDR3 is given with its conserved first and last residue. The D gene is left open where the match is weak. Clone size is shown for a subset of rows, as once, few, many or a class of expanded clone.

clone_size,v_call,d_call,j_call,cdr3_aa,cdr3_nt
few,TRBV19,TRBD1,TRBJ1-2,CASGRGPLDYGYTF,TGTGCCAGCGGGAGGGGGCCACTAGACTATGGCTACACCTTC
.,TRBV20-1,TRBD1,TRBJ2-2,CSASGTGVSGELFF,TGCAGTGCTAGCGGGACAGGGGTGAGCGGGGAGCTGTTTTTT
.,TRBV7-6,.,TRBJ2-7,CASSLDYIKYSSYEQYF,TGTGCCAGCAGCTTAGACTACATTAAATATAGCTCCTACGAGCAGTACTTC
.,TRBV20-1,TRBD1,TRBJ1-2,CSVPTGALNYGYTF,TGCAGTGTACCTACAGGGGCCCTTAACTATGGCTACACCTTC
few,TRBV7-9,.,TRBJ2-7,CASSLTPGAIYEQYF,TGTGCCAGCAGTTTAACGCCAGGGGCGATCTACGAGCAGTACTTC
.,TRBV10-3,.,TRBJ1-4,CAVSLQANTEKLFF,TGTGCCGTCAGCCTACAGGCGAACACTGAAAAACTGTTTTTT
.,TRBV11-2,.,TRBJ2-7,CASSLGQRDLYEQYF,TGTGCCAGCAGCTTGGGACAGCGGGATCTCTACGAGCAGTACTTC
.,TRBV11-1,.,TRBJ1-3,CASRFLTDTTNSGNTIYF,TGTGCCAGCAGATTCCTTACGGACACTACAAACTCTGGAAACACCATATATTTT
few,TRBV7-8,TRBD2,TRBJ2-7,CASSQRDYSYEQYF,TGTGCCAGCAGCCAACGGGACTACTCCTACGAGCAGTACTTC
once,TRBV7-2,.,TRBJ1-3,CASSFEGIAGAAGNTIYF,TGTGCCAGCAGCTTTGAGGGAATAGCGGGGGCAGCTGGAAACACCATATATTTT
.,TRBV20-1,.,TRBJ1-1,CSARPIGEANTEAFF,TGCAGTGCTAGACCCATCGGGGAAGCGAACACTGAAGCTTTCTTT
many,TRBV29-1,.,TRBJ1-1,CSVGKGDTEAFF,TGCAGCGTTGGAAAAGGGGACACCGAAGCTTTCTTT
.,TRBV4-2,.,TRBJ1-2,CASSQVGVWNGYTF,TGTGCCAGCAGCCAAGTGGGGGTTTGGAATGGCTACACCTTC
many,TRBV7-6,TRBD1,TRBJ1-1,CASSKTGENTEAFF,TGTGCCAGCAGCAAGACAGGGGAGAACACTGAAGCTTTCTTT
.,TRBV10-3,TRBD2,TRBJ2-7,CASSGEPLTYEQYF,TGTGCCAGCAGCGGGGAGCCTTTGACCTACGAGCAGTACTTC
many,TRBV12-3/TRBV12-4,.,TRBJ1-2,CASSRGFYGYTF,TGTGCCAGCAGTCGAGGGTTCTATGGCTACACCTTC
.,TRBV7-2,TRBD2,TRBJ2-7,CASSSRTSAFYEQYF,TGTGCCAGCAGCTCCCGGACTAGCGCCTTCTACGAGCAGTACTTC
.,TRBV7-4,.,TRBJ1-1,CASSLHRDTEAFF,TGTGCCAGCAGCCTTCACAGGGACACTGAAGCTTTCTTT
.,TRBV25-1,.,TRBJ1-1,CASPRPNTEAFF,TGTGCCAGCCCTCGACCGAACACTGAAGCTTTCTTT
.,TRBV10-3,.,TRBJ2-7,CAISESDGSAYEQYF,TGTGCCATCAGTGAGTCTGATGGATCAGCCTACGAGCAGTACTTC
.,TRBV7-9,TRBD2,TRBJ2-7,CASSQGRGLAESYEQYF,TGTGCCAGCAGCCAAGGAAGGGGACTAGCGGAGTCCTACGAGCAGTACTTC
.,TRBV10-3,TRBD1,TRBJ1-3,CAISDIDRGNTIYF,TGTGCCATCAGTGATATCGACAGGGGCAACACCATATATTTT
.,TRBV29-1,TRBD1,TRBJ2-3,CSVGAGGEGDTQYF,TGCAGCGTTGGCGCAGGGGGAGAGGGAGATACGCAGTATTTT
few,TRBV24-1,.,TRBJ1-4,CASSAPSQGEEKLFF,TGTGCCAGCAGTGCTCCATCCCAGGGAGAGGAAAAACTGTTTTTT
.,TRBV19,TRBD1,TRBJ1-5,CASTTTGSNQPQHF,TGTGCCAGTACCACGACAGGGTCCAATCAGCCCCAGCATTTT
.,TRBV5-1,TRBD2,TRBJ2-7,CASSLRLAGGKNEQYF,TGCGCCAGCAGCTTGCGACTAGCGGGAGGAAAAAACGAGCAGTACTTC
few,TRBV7-9,TRBD1,TRBJ1-4,CASSLESGTGGAGDEKLFF,TGTGCCAGCAGCTTGGAGTCGGGGACAGGGGGCGCAGGGGATGAAAAACTGTTTTTT
.,TRBV7-2,.,TRBJ2-7,CASSLVGLYF,TGTGCCAGCAGCTTAGTCGGACTGTACTTC
many,TRBV19,.,TRBJ2-2,CASSMLGANTGELFF,TGTGCCAGTAGTATGCTCGGAGCGAACACCGGGGAGCTGTTTTTT
.,TRBV2,TRBD1,TRBJ1-2,CASSARDRHYGYTF,TGTGCCAGCAGTGCCCGGGACAGGCACTATGGCTACACCTTC
once,TRBV12-3/TRBV12-4,.,TRBJ1-6,CASKLSGSHSPLHF,TGTGCCAGCAAATTGTCAGGTTCCCATTCACCCCTCCACTTT
.,TRBV7-9,TRBD1,TRBJ1-2,CASSREDRGNYGYTF,TGTGCCAGCAGCCGAGAGGACAGGGGGAACTATGGCTACACCTTC
.,TRBV25-1,.,TRBJ2-5,CASSAEQETQYF,TGTGCCAGCAGTGCTGAGCAAGAGACCCAGTACTTC
.,TRBV10-3,.,TRBJ2-2,CAISEVRTTGELFF,TGTGCCATCAGTGAAGTGCGAACGACCGGGGAGCTGTTTTTT
.,TRBV7-9,TRBD2,TRBJ2-7,CAWSLTSGTSSEQYF,TGTGCCTGGAGCTTGACTAGCGGGACCTCTTCCGAGCAGTACTTC
.,TRBV6-5,.,TRBJ2-5,CASSLRVSRSEETQYF,TGTGCCAGCAGTTTAAGGGTCTCGAGGTCCGAAGAGACCCAGTACTTC
many,TRBV20-1,.,TRBJ1-5,CSASGTLNQPQHF,TGCAGTGCTAGCGGGACCCTCAATCAGCCCCAGCATTTT
.,TRBV25-1,.,TRBJ1-1,CASQPGHPKTEAFF,TGTGCCAGCCAACCAGGACACCCGAAGACTGAAGCTTTCTTT